This T cell receptor beta chain was identified in a study of long-term antiretroviral therapy in people with HIV. This CDR3 has 12 amino acids. Germline CDR1 SGHRS, CDR2 YFSETQ. The ends were cut back, 0 bases at V and 3 bases at J, with 3 bases in the middle. The libraries were made with immunoSEQ v3.0 at survey level. The table came from immunoSEQ multiplex PCR; TCRdb's copy has only in-frame clones and leaves some out. The data contain about 35,000 clones, roughly 82% of them seen just once; the ten biggest clones take up about an eighth. The clonotype was recovered from a man aged 18 to 30 with HIV. The sequences come from unsorted PBMCs, collected 0.3 years after starting antiretroviral therapy. J is TRBJ2-5 and V is TRBV5-1; unclear D gene. DNA of the CDR3: TGCGCCAGCAGCTTGGATGAAGAGACCCAGTACTTC. It specifies CASSLDEETQYF. Variable domain in full (rest from reference TRBV5-1 and TRBJ2-5): KAGVTQTPRYLIKTRGQQVTLSCSPISGHRSVSWYQQTPGQGLQFLFEYFSETQRNKGNFPGRFSGRQFSNSRSEMNVSTLELGDSALYLCASSLDEETQYFGPGTRLLVL.